This T cell receptor (beta chain) was recorded in a study of early T cells in non-severe SARS-CoV-2 infection. For the study at large: Unsorted whole-blood RNA was sequenced in bulk, leaving chains unpaired.

The CDR3 has 17 residues. Per the germline V gene, CDR1 is LNHNV and CDR2 is YYDKDF (reference sequence). The V end was cut by 0 bases, the J end by 7 bases, with 18 bases between. Details on this clonotype: Its antigen is currently unknown.

Separate cDNA molecules each had unique molecular identifiers attached to them. TCRdb ran MiXCR on the 5' RACE reads and lists one entry per CDR3 protein. Of just under 65,000 distinct CDR3 sequences in the sample, about 11% were seen once. General study findings and limits: Anti-spike CD8 responses were favored in VDJdb matching, and private and CD4 specificities were missed.

The rearrangement joins TRBV15 to TRBJ2-2, with D possibly being TRBD2 (6 bases). Sequencing used whole blood, obtained at baseline. The TCR was taken from an adult who was a healthcare worker with PCR-confirmed SARS-CoV-2 infection or an uninfected control (not recorded which). This chain's CDR3 is CATSRDSGDRRVGELFF. The DNA for the CDR3 is TGTGCCACCAGCAGAGATTCGGGAGACCGCCGAGTCGGGGAGCTGTTTTTT.